Following are 20 T cell receptor beta chains from one sample sequenced in a study of shared clonotypes between healthy human individuals (dated by TCRdb to 2019 to 2021). The library was obtained by the immunoSEQ multiplex PCR assay. The clones in this table, taken by TCRdb from immuneACCESS, are in-frame only. Not every clone is retained; where verified, under half of the shortfall comes from an unresolved V gene, and the cause of the rest is unknown. Across this sample there are over 1.5 million clones, with around 98% seen only once. The biggest ten clones account for about 0.42% of the sample. What was sequenced was naive CD4+ T cells sorted from blood. The cell subset or site label for this specimen denotes: CD45RA+ positively selected. These receptors were obtained from a man aged 30 to 45 in good health.

The rearrangement joins TRBV6-1 to TRBJ2-1; TRBD2 agrees at 7 bases. Germline assignment: CDR1 MNHNS and CDR2 SASEGT. This CDR3 spans 14 amino acids. V shed 9 bases and J 0 bases; nucleotides not matched to a gene: 5. CDR3 in DNA: TGTGCCAGTTTGTTAGCGGGCTCCTACAATGAGCAGTTCTTC. Its translation: CASLLAGSYNEQFF.

This clone occurred once. The chain recombines TRBV14 with TRBJ1-2, with 9 bases matching TRBD1. V lost 3 bases, J lost 4 bases, and 3 bases stayed unmatched. The CDR3 spans 14 residues. Germline loops: CDR1 SGHDN, CDR2 FVKESK. DNA for the CDR3: TGTGCCAGCAGCCACGGGGACAGGGCCTATGGCTACACCTTC. It yields the protein CASSHGDRAYGYTF. The full variable domain, its missing parts supplied by reference TRBV14 and TRBJ1-2, is EAGVTQFPSHSVIEKGQTVTLRCDPISGHDNLYWYRRVMGKEIKFLLHFVKESKQDESGMPNNRFLAERTGGTYSTLKVQPAELEDSGVYFCASSHGDRAYGYTFGSGTRLTVV.

The rearrangement joins TRBV19 to TRBJ2-1, with 8 bases aligning to TRBD2. CDR3 length: 15 amino acids. V was clipped by 7 bases and J by 3 bases; unmatched bases: 8. CDR1 LNHDA and CDR2 SQIVND come from the germline V gene (reference sequence). CDR3 amino acids: CASKGSGRVYNEQFF. The CDR3 coding sequence is TGTGCCAGTAAAGGGAGCGGGAGAGTCTACAATGAGCAGTTCTTC.

This clone was observed once. Other DNA sequences in the same sample also yield this CDR3. CDR3 amino acids: CASSLDPGNTEAFF. DNA of the CDR3: TGCGCCAGCAGCTTAGATCCAGGGAACACTGAAGCTTTCTTT. This chain links TRBV5-1 with TRBJ1-1; D remains unclear. Deletions cut 2 bases from V and 1 base from J, with 9 bases between. CDR1 SGHRS and CDR2 YFSETQ come from the germline V gene. CDR3 length: 14 residues.

The chain links TRBV5-4 to TRBJ1-3; 8 nucleotides match TRBD1. CDR1 is SGHNT and CDR2 is YYREEE in the germline V gene (reference sequence). The CDR3 sequence is 17 residues long. The ends lost 4 bases at V and 0 bases at J; junction bases unmatched: 9. The CDR3 here is CASSPRTGLSSGNTIYF. The CDR3 bases are TGTGCCAGCAGCCCCCGGACAGGGTTAAGCTCTGGAAACACCATATATTTT.

The CDR3 loop reads CASSLEAFSGNTIYF. The CDR3 DNA follows: TGTGCCAGCAGCTTGGAGGCGTTCTCTGGAAACACCATATATTTT. This chain uses TRBV5-6 with TRBJ1-3, with D uncertain. The V gene lost 0 bases and the J gene lost 0 bases, with 7 bases spanning the gap. The CDR3 runs 15 residues. The germline gives CDR1 SGHDT, CDR2 YYEEEE.

This clone appeared once. The CDR3 region has the DNA TGTGCCAGCTCACCACGGGTCTCGGCTGGGGCCAACGTCCTGACTTTC. Translated: CASSPRVSAGANVLTF. The chain has TRBV18 and TRBJ2-6; D is unclear. V lost 1 base, J lost 2 bases, and 9 bases lay in between. Per germline, CDR1 KGHSH and CDR2 LQKENI. CDR3 length: 16 amino acids.

This clone was seen only once. The V and J genes are TRBV25-1 and TRBJ2-7; D is perhaps TRBD2 (6 bases). The ends were cut back, 8 bases at V and 2 bases at J, with 13 bases in the middle. This CDR3 is built from 13 residues. The germline CDR1 and CDR2 sequences are MGHDK and SYGVNS. The CDR3 region has the DNA TGTGCCAGCTCGAGTGCGGGACCCTACGAGCAGTACTTC. Its translation is CASSSAGPYEQYF.

This chain joins TRBV4-3 and TRBJ2-7; 10 nucleotides match TRBD2. V was clipped by 4 bases and J by 2 bases; unmatched bases: 8. This CDR3 region has 16 residues. CDR1 is LGHNA, CDR2 YSLEER, per germline. The CDR3 spells CASSRSLAGAAYEQYF. CDR3 coding DNA: TGCGCCAGCAGCCGATCCCTAGCGGGAGCTGCCTACGAGCAGTACTTC.

The chain is built from TRBV6-6 and TRBJ2-3; the D is unclear. The CDR3 is 13 residues long. Trimming shortened V by 2 bases and J by 4 bases, and 7 bases separated the two germline ends. Germline-derived CDR1 and CDR2 are MNHNY and SVGAGI (reference sequence). The CDR3 DNA reads as TGTGCCAGCAGTTACGGTCCTGCAGATACGCAGTATTTT. As protein: CASSYGPADTQYF.

The chain joins TRBV5-5 to TRBJ1-1, with D perhaps matching TRBD1 (5 bases). The CDR3 contains 15 residues. V shed 4 bases and J shed 1 base, with 14 bases lying between them. CDR1 is SGHKS, CDR2 YYEKEE, per germline (reference sequence). CDR3 residues: CASSTYQGSNTEAFF. CDR3 nucleotide sequence: TGTGCCAGCAGCACATATCAGGGATCGAACACTGAAGCTTTCTTT.

V is TRBV5-1 and J is TRBJ1-1, with D perhaps matching TRBD1 (5 bases). CDR3 length equals 15 residues. The germline V gene encodes CDR1 SGHRS and CDR2 YFSETQ. Trimming took off 1 base at V and 3 bases at J, with 13 bases between the two ends. The CDR3 protein is CASSLSLRGDTEAFF. Here the CDR3 DNA reads TGCGCCAGCAGCTTGAGCCTAAGGGGAGACACTGAAGCTTTCTTT.

The rearrangement uses TRBV7-7 and TRBJ2-1; D is perhaps TRBD1 (5 bases). The V end lost 4 bases, the J end lost 4 bases, and 8 bases lay between the germline ends. CDR1 and CDR2 from the germline V gene are SSHAT and FNYEAQ (reference sequence). This CDR3 is 13 amino acids long. This CDR3 reads CASSSDRYNEQFF. The CDR3 DNA sequence: TGTGCCAGCAGCTCTGACAGATACAATGAGCAGTTCTTC.

The chain combines TRBV27 with TRBJ2-7; D uncertain. CDR3 size: 15 residues. The V end was cut by 5 bases, the J end by 3 bases, with 17 bases between. The V gene's germline CDR1 is MNHEY and CDR2 SMNVEV (reference sequence). This chain's CDR3 is CASSAFLGKIYEQYF. In DNA form, the CDR3 reads TGTGCCAGCAGTGCTTTCTTGGGAAAGATCTACGAGCAGTACTTC.

The V gene is TRBV5-1, the J gene TRBJ1-3; D is undetermined. The length of the CDR3 is 13 residues. In germline, CDR1 is SGHRS, CDR2 YFSETQ. Trimming took off 4 bases at V and 0 bases at J, with 5 bases between the two ends. The chain's CDR3 is CASSQPSGNTIYF. In nucleotides, the CDR3 is TGCGCCAGCAGCCAACCCTCTGGAAACACCATATATTTT.

The chain combines TRBV19 with TRBJ2-6; D may match TRBD1 or TRBD2 (5 bases each). Trimming took off 6 bases at V and 0 bases at J, with 15 bases between the two ends. The CDR3 length is 17 residues. Germline V gives CDR1 LNHDA, CDR2 SQIVND (reference sequence). The CDR3 region is CASRGRGVFSGANVLTF. The CDR3 nucleotides are TGTGCCAGTAGGGGAAGGGGAGTTTTCTCTGGGGCCAACGTCCTGACTTTC.

This chain uses TRBV18 with TRBJ1-1; D ambiguous. Germline-derived CDR1 and CDR2 are KGHSH and LQKENI. This CDR3 has 15 amino acids. V gave up 1 base and J gave up 1 base, with 10 bases separating them. The CDR3 region is CASSPLKDRNTEAFF. As DNA, the CDR3 is TGTGCCAGCTCACCACTTAAGGACCGGAACACTGAAGCTTTCTTT. The variable domain in full, completed from reference TRBV18 and TRBJ1-1, reads NAGVMQNPRHLVRRRGQEARLRCSPMKGHSHVYWYRQLPEEGLKFMVYLQKENIIDESGMPKERFSAEFPKEGPSILRIQQVVRGDSAAYFCASSPLKDRNTEAFFGQGTRLTVV.

In DNA, the CDR3 is TGTGCCAGCAGCCCGACCGGCAGGGCTCACGAGCAGTACTTC. Translated, it gives CASSPTGRAHEQYF. The chain has TRBV5-6 and TRBJ2-7; D is perhaps TRBD1 (5 bases). V lost 4 bases and J 5 bases, leaving 16 bases between the germline ends. The CDR3 spans 14 residues. CDR1 SGHDT and CDR2 YYEEEE come from the germline V gene.

The V call is TRBV11-2, the J call TRBJ2-7, with D tentatively TRBD2 (6 bases). The V end lost 3 bases, the J end lost 4 bases, and 25 bases lay between the germline ends. Germline CDR1 is SGHAT and CDR2 is FQNNGV. The length of the CDR3 is 18 residues. CDR3 protein: CASSFPPGLASVPYEQYF. In DNA, the CDR3 is TGTGCCAGCAGCTTCCCCCCGGGGCTAGCGTCCGTCCCGTACGAGCAGTACTTC.

This clone is a singleton in its sample. The chain links TRBV10-1 to TRBJ2-7; perhaps TRBD2 as D (6 bases). The CDR3 length is 13 residues. V lost 6 bases and J lost 5, with 14 bases in between. CDR1 is WNHNN and CDR2 is SYGVQD in the germline V gene (reference sequence). Here the CDR3 DNA reads TGCGCCAGCAGCGCGCAGGAGGGCAACGAGCAGTACTTC. Protein sequence: CASSAQEGNEQYF.